The sequence of this T cell receptor beta chain was determined in a study of T cells after yellow fever vaccination. The overall study: Fractions low in cell number were prepared with SMART-Seq v4 Ultra Low Input. Broader study findings: Booster sampling recovered most clones from primary vaccination (under 98% CD4, around 88% CD8). Contamination by abundant bulk-population clonotypes could be present in FACS-sorted repertoires. Clonotype sharing between CD4 and CD8 compartments was small.

MiXCR, applied by TCRdb to the 5' RACE reads, yields one record per CDR3 protein. The sample yields some 390,000 distinct CDR3 sequences, about 19% seen once. Comment on this clonotype: The antigen is undetermined.

Between the trimmed V and J ends, which lost 4 bases and 4 bases, there was a span of 16 bases. The CDR3 totals 15 residues. The rearrangement uses TRBV12-3 or TRBV12-4 and TRBJ1-1, with TRBD1 as a possible D gene (6 bases). Specimen: PBMCs, collected before the yellow fever booster vaccination. This clonotype was sampled from a man in his late teens or twenties who received the YFV17D yellow fever vaccine. CDR3 nucleotide sequence: TGTGCCAGCAGTTGGGGAAATACAGGGATCACTGAAGCTTTCTTT. As protein: CASSWGNTGITEAFF.